This TCR beta chain came from a study of T cell responses to AZD1222 COVID-19 vaccine (dated by TCRdb to about 2021). Notes on the research overall: A total of more than 230 trial participants underwent TCR sequencing, of whom 200 to 220 received two doses of AZD1222 and 26 received two doses of the MenACWY control vaccine. Trial participants were enrolled by age into subgroups of 18-55, 56-69 and 70-plus years, and about 150, 27 and 61 TCR-sequenced participants, respectively, were included in these subgroups.

Results the study describes overall, beyond this receptor: Participants were mostly white British and included more females than males, and it was suggested by the authors that clonal diversity may have been underestimated. In the small 56-69-year group, the increase in depth fell short of significance, most likely because of low power. Reportedly, close to half of the unique spike-specific TCRs recognized epitopes lying outside the regions that are mutated in the B.1.351 and B.1.1.7 variants. Vaccine-associated CD4 TCRs spanned the whole spike protein, with dominant responses in regions 160-218 and 743-854. After two AZD1222 doses, both the breadth and the depth of spike-specific TCRs were significantly higher than at day 0 and than in MenACWY recipients. Because no samples from the day 14 peak response were available, repertoires could be characterized only after the peak T cell response. Conclusions about previously exposed vaccinees were limited because only six AZD1222 recipients were SARS-CoV-2 seropositive at baseline.

The CDR3 regions of human TCRbeta chains were analyzed by immunosequencing. For the original study's pipeline: TCRs in the repertoires were compared against a reference library of SARS-CoV-2-specific TCRs that had been generated with the MIRA antigen-specificity platform. Breadth was defined as the fraction of unique TCRs that were SARS-CoV-2-associated, and depth was defined as the fraction of total T cells that were SARS-CoV-2-associated. Using the MIRA data, each spike-specific TCR was assigned both to the spike region to which the TCR was reactive and to a CD4 or CD8 class. Log10-transformed breadth and depth values were compared by one-way ANOVA with Sidak's multiple comparisons tests. Imported from immuneACCESS, the table was reduced by TCRdb to in-frame sequences with V and J called. These copies leave out some clones; in studies compared against another copy, an unresolved V gene accounts for under half, and the cause of the remainder is not known. That table furnishes V, J and clone size, whereas the DNA furnished D and trimming. This sample is represented by tens of thousands of clones; less than 95% of them were singletons. 2.5% to 4% of the sample belongs to the ten largest clones.

The time point label here, explained by the study, means: about 28 days (+/-7) after the second vaccine dose. Because spike-specific TCR depth and breadth did not differ between the two schedules, AZD1222 recipients who got a second dose at roughly 4 weeks were pooled with those who got a second dose at roughly 12 weeks. The vaccinee samples were drawn from two UK trials, COV001 and COV002, one of which was a single-blind randomized controlled phase 2/3 trial testing AZD1222 (ChAdOx1 nCoV-19) in healthy adults. Trial participant PBMC samples were collected at day 0 and day 28 after the second dose for TCRbeta chain sequencing. The CDR3 starts with the cysteine, ends with the phenylalanine, and has 14 residues. Here the CDR3 DNA is all that survives: 42 bases in frame from base 1. CDR1 SGHTS and CDR2 YDEGEE were looked up in the germline V gene. V lost 1 base and J lost 3 bases; the stretch between them is 11 bases long.

About this clone itself: What this receptor recognizes is not known. Within one base of it there is no much larger clone, and no base qualities were kept.

The sample was peripheral blood, taken 28 days after the second AZD1222 dose. In this chain, TRBV5-8 is recombined with TRBJ2-7; the D gene cannot be named for sure. The receptor was isolated from an adult who received the AZD1222 COVID-19 vaccine. For the CDR3, the sequence is CASSLIPSGYEQYF. The nucleotide sequence is given as TGTGCCAGCAGCTTGATTCCTAGTGGCTACGAGCAGTACTTC. The full variable domain, completed from the reference TRBV5-8 and TRBJ2-7 proteins outside the CDR3, reads EAGVTQSPTHLIKTRGQQATLRCSPISGHTSVYWYQQALGLGLQFLLWYDEGEERNRGNFPPRFSGRQFPNYSSELNVNALELEDSALYLCASSLIPSGYEQYFGPGTRLTVT.